The clone carrying this TCR beta chain was seen a handful of times. Trimming shortened V by 4 bases and J by 1 base, and 11 bases separated the two germline ends. There are 14 residues in the CDR3. CDR1 is SGDLS, CDR2 YYNGEE, per germline. This record comes from a study of blood T cell repertoires in COVID-19. Only in-frame clones appear in the TCRdb table, and some are missing; sequencing was by immunoSEQ multiplex PCR. Of around 140,000 clones in the sample, over 75% are singletons; the top ten hold about 1.6%. The sample taken for sequencing was peripheral blood. The chain uses TRBV9 and TRBJ1-1, with a tentative D call TRBD1 (5 bases). This receptor was taken from a human donor in a cohort sampled during active COVID-19. The CDR3 loop reads CASSPRVGNTEAFF. In nucleotides, the CDR3 is TGTGCCAGCAGCCCCAGGGTTGGGAACACTGAAGCTTTCTTT.